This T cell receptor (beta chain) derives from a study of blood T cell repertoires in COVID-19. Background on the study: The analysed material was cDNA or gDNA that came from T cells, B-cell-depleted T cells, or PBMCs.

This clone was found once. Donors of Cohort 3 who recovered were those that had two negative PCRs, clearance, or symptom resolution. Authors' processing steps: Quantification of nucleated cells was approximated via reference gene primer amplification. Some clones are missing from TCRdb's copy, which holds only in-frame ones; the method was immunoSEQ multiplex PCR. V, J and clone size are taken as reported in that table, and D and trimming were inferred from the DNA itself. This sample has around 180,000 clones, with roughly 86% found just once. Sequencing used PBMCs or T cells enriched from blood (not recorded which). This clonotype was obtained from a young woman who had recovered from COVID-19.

DNA of the CDR3: TGTGCCAGCAGCCTCGGAAACACCATATATTTT. Its translation is CASSLGNTIYF. The V and J genes are TRBV9 and TRBJ1-3; D not resolved. The CDR3 runs 11 residues. Germline CDR1 and CDR2: SGDLS and YYNGEE. V lost 4 bases and J 4 bases, leaving 3 bases between the germline ends.